This T cell receptor (beta chain) was documented in a study of blood T cell repertoires in COVID-19. This clone was counted once. Repertoires were generated with immunoSEQ multiplex PCR, while TCRdb's copy carries only in-frame clones and drops some. The sample has more than 250,000 clones, about 89% seen once. Germline V CDR1 and CDR2: MGHDK, SYGVNS. The V and J ends lost 4 bases and 4 bases respectively, with 10 bases between them. CDR3 length equals 13 residues. The origin of this receptor is a young woman who had recovered from COVID-19. The sequenced sample consisted of PBMCs or T cells enriched from blood (not recorded which). The chain recombines TRBV25-1 with TRBJ1-1; a weak D match, TRBD1 (5 bases). The CDR3 loop is CASSGWGGTEAFF. Written as DNA, the CDR3 is TGTGCCAGCAGTGGGTGGGGGGGCACTGAAGCTTTCTTT.